These 4 T cell receptor beta chains were all obtained from the same sample, sequenced in a study of cytomegalovirus exposure and HLA in healthy donors. The PCR employed 60 Vbeta primers together with 13 Jbeta primers. The table came from immunoSEQ multiplex PCR; TCRdb's copy has only in-frame clones and leaves some out. The sample contains approximately 100,000 clones, roughly 88% of which appear only once. The material sequenced was PBMCs. Receptors originate from a woman aged 18-29 years in good health and CMV-seronegative.

As for this clone: A read error may produce the germline difference seen at one junction end. The same CDR3 arises from other DNA sequences in this sample as well. CDR3 loop: CASSGRTGNEKLFF. DNA for the CDR3: TGCGCCAGCAGCGGTCGGACAGGGAATGAAAAACTGTTTTTT. V usage is TRBV9 and J usage is TRBJ1-4; 8 bases agree with TRBD1. The CDR3 length is 14 residues. Germline V lookup: CDR1 SGDLS, CDR2 YYNGEE.

The rearrangement uses TRBV4-1 and TRBJ2-7; D gene uncertain. CDR1 is MGHRA, CDR2 YSYEKL, per germline. CDR3 length: 14 residues. Trimming shortened V by 4 bases and J by 2 bases, and 12 bases separated the two germline ends. The CDR3 DNA is TGCGCCAGCAGCCGAGAAGACAATGCCTACGAGCAGTACTTC. Encoded protein: CASSREDNAYEQYF.

This chain joins TRBV18 and TRBJ2-7; 12 nucleotides agree with TRBD1. The ends lost 5 bases at V and 4 bases at J; junction bases unmatched: 6. The CDR3 extends over 15 amino acids. The V gene's germline CDR1 is KGHSH and CDR2 LQKENI. The CDR3 bases are TGTGCCAGCTCATCCCGGGACAGGGGGCGGTACGAGCAGTACTTC. It codes for CASSSRDRGRYEQYF.

The chain is built from TRBV7-2 and TRBJ2-5; D remains unclear. The J call may not be correct, given that the DNA end is closer to TRBJ2-7. The CDR3 loop spans 11 amino acids. Germline lookup yields CDR1 SGHTA and CDR2 FQGNSA. As DNA, the CDR3 is TGTGCCAGCAGCGAGGCCTACGAGCAGTACTTC. Its translation is CASSEAYEQYF.